The 5 T cell receptor beta chains reported below all come from one sample, sequenced in a study of T cell changes during pregnancy in multiple sclerosis. Produced via immunoSEQ multiplex PCR; TCRdb's table is partial and in-frame only. The data contain under 110,000 clones, more than 80% of them singletons. Sequenced here: peripheral blood, sampled before pregnancy. These receptors were collected from a female donor with multiple sclerosis, enrolled in a pregnancy study.

This clone was recorded only once. V is TRBV5-1 and J is TRBJ2-2; 9 bases align to TRBD1. This CDR3 is 16 amino acids long. V lost 2 bases, J lost 1 base, and 3 bases stayed unmatched. Germline V lookup: CDR1 SGHRS, CDR2 YFSETQ. The DNA for the CDR3 is TGCGCCAGCAGCTTCGGACAGGGGCTGAACACCGGGGAGCTGTTTTTT. Its translation is CASSFGQGLNTGELFF.

As to this clone: A junction boundary mismatches the germline segment, possibly from a read error. The J gene is TRBJ1-2, the V gene TRBV30, with D perhaps matching TRBD1 (6 bases). This CDR3 region has 16 residues. From germline, CDR1 is GTSNPN and CDR2 SVGIG (reference sequence). The CDR3 reads CARSVPNSGTIYGYTF. The CDR3, as DNA: TGTGCCCGGAGTGTACCCAACTCCGGGACAATCTATGGCTACACCTTC.

Of note for this clone: A junction boundary mismatches the germline segment, possibly from a read error. This chain links TRBV6-1 with TRBJ1-2, with 11 bases matching TRBD1. The CDR3 is made up of 15 amino acids. Germline assignment: CDR1 MNHNS and CDR2 SASEGT. The CDR3 DNA reads as TGTGCCAGCAGAGAAGGGGGGGGGACAGGGGGAGGCTACACCTTC. It is translated as CASREGGGTGGGYTF.

The chain uses TRBV28 and TRBJ2-5, with TRBD1 matching 7 bases. The closer fit of TRBJ2-7 to the DNA end suggests the J call may be wrong. The germline V gene has CDR1 MDHEN and CDR2 SYDVKM. This CDR3 contains 13 residues. The CDR3 is CASRETGSYEQYF. For the CDR3, the DNA is TGTGCCAGCAGGGAGACAGGGTCCTACGAGCAGTACTTC.

The rearrangement uses TRBV5-4 and TRBJ2-1, with 8 bases lining up with TRBD2. Germline CDR1 is SGHNT and CDR2 is YYREEE (reference sequence). CDR3 length: 19 amino acids. V was clipped by 3 bases and J by 7 bases; unmatched bases: 21. CDR3 bases: TGTGCCAGCAGCTCCATTTTTTTTTCGGCGGGAGGACCAAGGAATGAGCAGTTCTTC. Amino acids: CASSSIFFSAGGPRNEQFF.